This T cell receptor (beta chain) was documented in a study of cytomegalovirus exposure and HLA in healthy donors. Findings and caveats of the study: Presence/absence analyses treated sequencing depth as roughly uniform across donors. Later analysis identified about 17,000 TCR beta sequences associated with HLA alleles, using a false discovery rate threshold of 0.05. Generally TCR sequences proved uncommon, though certain public TCRs appeared in numerous donors.

V gave up 3 bases and J gave up 11 bases, with 13 bases separating them. The CDR3 length is 12 residues. Germline values: CDR1 SGHTA, CDR2 FQGNSA. To note about this clone: Its specificity is unknown.

The primer mix had 60 Vbeta and 13 Jbeta primers. Here immunoSEQ multiplex PCR was the method, and the copy in TCRdb shows in-frame clones only, minus some. The top ten clones hold about 2.3% of a sample with about 160,000 clones, about 75% of them seen once. The receptor was derived from a female donor in good health and CMV-seronegative. Sequenced input: PBMCs. The rearrangement uses TRBV7-2 and TRBJ1-1; perhaps TRBD1 as D (5 bases). Written as DNA, the CDR3 is TGTGCCAGCAGCTTTCGGAGCGGGGGGGCTTTCTTT. This codes for CASSFRSGGAFF.